The 29 T cell receptor beta chains below all came from one sample that was sequenced in a study of T-cell memory formation after mild COVID-19. TCRdb called the 5' RACE reads again in MiXCR, with one record for every CDR3 protein. In the table there are tens of thousands of distinct CDR3 sequences, around 6.3% of which are singletons. Sequencing input: PBMCs or a T cell subset sorted from them (not recorded which). The receptors originated from an adult who had mild COVID-19 (a few samples of this study predate the infection). Cell type and time point are not known.

J is TRBJ1-1 and V is TRBV5-1, with D perhaps matching TRBD1 (6 bases). The CDR3 runs 15 residues. Germline lookup yields CDR1 SGHRS and CDR2 YFSETQ. The V end was cut by 7 bases, the J end by 1 base, with 17 bases between. CDR3: CASQAGGGTNTEAFF. The CDR3 DNA reads TGCGCCAGCCAGGCCGGGGGGGGCACGAACACTGAAGCTTTCTTT.

This clonotype was detected many times. The gene calls are TRBV5-6 and TRBJ1-1, with 7 nucleotides matching TRBD1. The CDR3 totals 14 residues. J was trimmed by 4 bases and V by 0 bases; bases with no gene match: 3. The V gene's germline CDR1 is SGHDT and CDR2 YYEEEE. This CDR3 reads CASSLAAGGTEAFF. For the CDR3, the DNA is TGTGCCAGCAGCTTGGCGGCAGGGGGCACTGAAGCTTTCTTT.

The chain has TRBV3-1 and TRBJ1-2, with D possibly matching TRBD1 (5 bases). The ends were cut back, 0 bases at V and 6 bases at J, with 17 bases in the middle. The germline CDR1 and CDR2 sequences are LGHDT and YNNKEL (reference sequence). This CDR3 is built from 16 residues. This CDR3 is CASSQDRTGAGHGYTF. The DNA of the CDR3 is TGTGCCAGCAGCCAAGATCGGACGGGAGCAGGGCATGGCTACACCTTC.

CDR3 coding DNA: TGCAGTGCAGAGGACAGGGGGCGCAGCAATGGTGGCTACACCTTC. Its translation is CSAEDRGRSNGGYTF. V is TRBV20-1 and J is TRBJ1-2, with 11 bases aligning to TRBD1. CDR1 DFQATT and CDR2 SNEGSKA come from the germline V gene (reference sequence). Germline trimming cut 6 bases from V and 7 bases from J; bases unmatched to any gene: 13. This CDR3 is 15 amino acids long.

The chain carries TRBV5-5 and TRBJ1-4, with D perhaps TRBD1 (5 bases). This CDR3 comprises 12 residues. The ends were cut back, 0 bases at V and 10 bases at J, with 7 bases in the middle. The germline CDR1 and CDR2 sequences are SGHKS and YYEKEE (reference sequence). The CDR3 DNA reads as TGTGCCAGCAGCTTGGTGGGGGGAAAACTGTTTTTT. This codes for CASSLVGGKLFF.

The chain recombines TRBV5-1 with TRBJ1-1; the D gene is possibly TRBD1 (6 bases). Germline assignment: CDR1 SGHRS and CDR2 YFSETQ. The CDR3 spans 15 residues. Trimming left V 0 bases short and J 4 bases short, with 13 bases between. The CDR3 nucleotides read TGCGCCAGCAGCTTGGCCGTAGGGGGTACCACTGAAGCTTTCTTT. It yields the protein CASSLAVGGTTEAFF.

This clonotype was picked up many times. The gene calls are TRBV24-1 and TRBJ2-1, with a possible D match to TRBD1 (6 bases). Trimming took off 4 bases at V and 7 bases at J, with 22 bases between the two ends. Germline assignment: CDR1 KGHDR and CDR2 SFDVKD. This CDR3 comprises 17 residues. The CDR3 here is CATSDPQGVRTQNEQFF. The DNA for the CDR3 is TGTGCCACCAGTGACCCACAGGGAGTGCGCACACAGAATGAGCAGTTCTTC.

The table lists this clonotype with a few counts. This chain uses TRBV19 with TRBJ2-4; D remains unclear. Trimming pared 5 bases from V and 0 bases from J, leaving 14 bases between. The length of the CDR3 is 16 residues. Germline CDR1 LNHDA, CDR2 SQIVND (reference sequence). The CDR3 here is CASSPRLIQAKNIQYF. The CDR3 DNA reads TGTGCCAGTAGTCCCCGTCTGATCCAAGCCAAAAACATTCAGTACTTC.

This clonotype was counted a few times. The chain uses TRBV27 and TRBJ1-1; 9 bases fit TRBD1. V was pared by 2 bases and J by 5 bases, with 9 bases of the junction left unmatched. The CDR3 has 16 amino acids. Germline CDR1 MNHEY, CDR2 SMNVEV (reference sequence). CDR3 residues: CASSLQQGARRTEAFF. CDR3 DNA sequence: TGTGCCAGCAGTTTACAACAGGGGGCCCGTCGTACTGAAGCTTTCTTT.

This clonotype has at least ten counts. This rearrangement joins TRBV24-1 to TRBJ2-1, with TRBD1 identical over 11 bases. Looked up from germline, CDR1 is KGHDR and CDR2 is SFDVKD. V lost 4 bases and J lost 8; bases outside the gene matches: 6. The CDR3 covers 15 residues. This CDR3 is CATSDRDRGFDEQFF. CDR3 sequence (DNA): TGTGCCACCAGTGACCGGGACAGGGGGTTCGATGAGCAGTTCTTC.

This clonotype was detected ten times or more. The CDR3 nucleotides are TGTGCCAGCAGCTTTGGGGACAGGGTTTACAATGAGCAGTTCTTC. Its translation is CASSFGDRVYNEQFF. The chain couples TRBV5-6 to TRBJ2-1, with TRBD1 identical over 9 bases. Germline V gene data show CDR1 as SGHDT and CDR2 as YYEEEE. J lost 4 bases, V lost 2 bases, and 4 bases had no gene match. The CDR3 length is 15 residues.

Ten or more counts support this clonotype. The chain employs TRBV6-1 and TRBJ2-2; 8 nucleotides agree with TRBD1. Losses at the gene ends were 6 bases for V and 6 bases for J; bases not matched to a gene: 3. CDR1 and CDR2 from the germline V gene are MNHNS and SASEGT. This CDR3 spans 13 amino acids. The CDR3: CASRDREAGELFF. As DNA, the CDR3 is TGTGCCAGCAGGGACAGGGAGGCCGGGGAGCTGTTTTTT.

This clonotype was seen repeatedly, ten times or more. The chain carries TRBV6-2 or TRBV6-3 and TRBJ1-2; no firm D call. The CDR3 is 14 residues long. The V end was cut by 0 bases, the J end by 0 bases, with 5 bases between. Germline loops: CDR1 MNHEY, CDR2 SVGEGT. The CDR3 DNA is TGTGCCAGCAGTTACTCAAGTCCTAACTATGGCTACACCTTC. Translating it yields CASSYSSPNYGYTF.

This clonotype was counted many times. This rearrangement joins TRBV4-3 to TRBJ2-3; D is unclear. Germline V gene lookup returns CDR1 LGHNA and CDR2 YSLEER. The CDR3 covers 16 residues. V gave up 3 bases and J gave up 2 bases, with 15 bases separating them. The CDR3 region is CASSHSRKALTDTQYF. CDR3 DNA: TGCGCCAGCAGCCATAGCAGGAAGGCGCTCACAGATACGCAGTATTTT.

This clonotype was picked up a small number of times. This chain joins TRBV5-1 and TRBJ1-3; D gene uncertain. This CDR3 is built from 14 residues. Trimming shortened V by 7 bases and J by 3 bases, and 14 bases separated the two germline ends. Germline CDR1 SGHRS, CDR2 YFSETQ. CDR3 loop: CASQAEPVGNTIYF. Written as DNA, the CDR3 is TGCGCCAGCCAGGCAGAACCAGTTGGAAACACCATATATTTT.

This chain connects TRBV5-1 to TRBJ1-6; D call uncertain. Deletions cut 0 bases from V and 5 bases from J, with 12 bases between. Germline V gene sequence: CDR1 SGHRS, CDR2 YFSETQ. This CDR3 has 16 residues. The CDR3 loop reads CASSLVSSNNNSPLHF. DNA for the CDR3: TGCGCCAGCAGCTTGGTTAGTTCGAACAATAATTCACCCCTCCACTTT.

This clonotype was detected many times. The chain links TRBV28 to TRBJ2-7; D unresolved. This CDR3 region has 16 residues. Per germline, CDR1 MDHEN and CDR2 SYDVKM. Deletions cut 5 bases from V and 7 bases from J, with 24 bases between. Here the CDR3 DNA reads TGTGCCAGCAGTCACCCCCTCGAAGGGCTCCTGAGGGAGCAGTACTTC. Translating gives CASSHPLEGLLREQYF.

This chain uses TRBV19 with TRBJ2-1; D possibly corresponds to TRBD1 (5 bases). V shed 2 bases and J shed 7 bases, with 12 bases lying between them. This CDR3 comprises 14 residues. Germline lookup yields CDR1 LNHDA and CDR2 SQIVND (reference sequence). This CDR3 is CASSITGPANEQFF. In DNA form, the CDR3 reads TGTGCCAGTAGTATAACAGGTCCAGCAAATGAGCAGTTCTTC. The full variable domain, its missing parts supplied by reference TRBV19 and TRBJ2-1, is DGGITQSPKYLFRKEGQNVTLSCEQNLNHDAMYWYRQDPGQGLRLIYYSQIVNDFQKGDIAEGYSVSREKKESFPLTVTSAQKNPTAFYLCASSITGPANEQFFGPGTRLTVL.

In this sample, this clonotype turned up many times. The chain couples TRBV12-3 or TRBV12-4 to TRBJ1-6; D possibly corresponds to TRBD1 (5 bases). The CDR3 is 12 amino acids. Trimming pared 5 bases from V and 14 bases from J, leaving 13 bases between. CDR3 bases: TGTGCCAGCAGTCCCTGGGACTTAGCCCTCCACTTT. Translated: CASSPWDLALHF.

This clonotype was picked up a small number of times. The V and J genes are TRBV6-6 and TRBJ1-5; D is unclear. The CDR3 spans 14 residues. V gave up 4 bases and J gave up 6 bases, with 13 bases separating them. Germline V gene data show CDR1 as MNHNY and CDR2 as SVGAGI (reference sequence). The CDR3 loop is CASSLITVSQPQHF. As DNA, the CDR3 is TGTGCCAGCAGTTTGATTACAGTGAGTCAGCCCCAGCATTTT.

This clonotype occurred many times. The chain links TRBV7-9 to TRBJ1-2; 8 bases are a match to TRBD1. CDR1 and CDR2 (germline): SEHNR, FQNEAQ (reference sequence). The J segment lost 8 bases and the V segment lost 2 bases, leaving 10 bases of the junction unmatched. The CDR3 consists of 15 residues. CDR3 protein: CASSLSYNRGNGYTF. CDR3 coding DNA: TGTGCCAGCAGCTTAAGTTATAACAGGGGGAACGGCTACACCTTC.

This clonotype was detected ten times or more. For the CDR3, the DNA is TGCAGCGGGCGACAGGGTATGGGGACTGAAGCTTTCTTT. Its translation: CSGRQGMGTEAFF. This chain links TRBV29-1 with TRBJ1-1; 7 nucleotides match TRBD1. J was trimmed by 5 bases and V by 7 bases; bases with no gene match: 10. The length of the CDR3 is 13 residues. The germline gives CDR1 SQVTM, CDR2 ANQGSEA. The full variable domain, completed using reference TRBV29-1 and TRBJ1-1, is SAVISQKPSRDICQRGTSLTIQCQVDSQVTMMFWYRQQPGQSLTLIATANQGSEATYESGFVIDKFPISRPNLTFSTLTVSNMSPEDSSIYLCSGRQGMGTEAFFGQGTRLTVV.

This clonotype was found a few times. This rearrangement joins TRBV6-6 to TRBJ1-1; weak D call: TRBD1 (5 bases). There are 10 residues in the CDR3. Trimming pared 8 bases from V and 9 bases from J, leaving 10 bases between. Germline-derived CDR1 and CDR2 are MNHNY and SVGAGI (reference sequence). CDR3 in amino acids: CASGDAKAFF. The CDR3 coding sequence is TGTGCCAGCGGGGACGCAAAAGCTTTCTTT.

The sample holds many counts of this clonotype. The chain recombines TRBV6-5 with TRBJ1-2; no reliable D call. This CDR3 comprises 13 residues. Germline assignment: CDR1 MNHEY and CDR2 SVGAGI. Trimming shortened V by 3 bases and J by 8 bases, and 13 bases separated the two germline ends. The CDR3 DNA follows: TGTGCCAGCAGTTATACCGGGGTGAGAGGCTACACCTTC. Protein: CASSYTGVRGYTF.

This clonotype was detected ten times or more. The chain is built from TRBV12-3 or TRBV12-4 and TRBJ1-4; the D is unclear. V was trimmed by 6 bases and J by 8 bases, leaving 7 bases between them. CDR3 length: 11 amino acids. The CDR3 reads CASRLGEKLFF. The DNA for the CDR3 is TGTGCCAGCAGGTTGGGGGAAAAACTGTTTTTT.

This clonotype ranks as medium-sized. The chain combines TRBV7-2 with TRBJ2-1; maybe TRBD1 (6 bases). V lost 6 bases and J 7 bases, leaving 10 bases between the germline ends. The CDR3 length is 12 residues. The germline CDR1 and CDR2 sequences are SGHTA and FQGNSA. The CDR3 DNA is TGTGCCAGCAGTCTTAGGGGGAATGAGCAGTTCTTC. Translated, it gives CASSLRGNEQFF.

The sample holds a few counts of this clonotype. The J gene is TRBJ2-2, the V gene TRBV19; 7 bases agree with TRBD1. The CDR3 loop spans 15 amino acids. Germline CDR1 reads LNHDA; CDR2 reads SQIVND (reference sequence). V lost 4 bases, J lost 6 bases, and 8 bases stayed unmatched. For the CDR3, the DNA is TGTGCCAGTAGTACACGACAGGGTTTTGCCGGGGAGCTGTTTTTT. Translating gives CASSTRQGFAGELFF.

This chain uses TRBV19 with TRBJ2-1; 8 positions match TRBD1. In germline, CDR1 is LNHDA, CDR2 SQIVND (reference sequence). The CDR3 totals 14 residues. The V and J ends lost 7 bases and 7 bases, in that order; junction bases with no gene match: 9. CDR3 loop: CASTRARGPNEQFF. The CDR3 region has the DNA TGTGCCAGTACGAGGGCCAGGGGGCCAAATGAGCAGTTCTTC.

This clonotype has at least ten counts. This chain connects TRBV5-6 to TRBJ2-5; D tentatively reads TRBD1 or TRBD2 (6 bases each). CDR1 and CDR2 from the germline V gene are SGHDT and YYEEEE. V gave up 4 bases and J gave up 10 bases, with 20 bases separating them. This CDR3 contains 14 residues. The CDR3 is CASSLRGALSGQYF. CDR3 DNA: TGTGCCAGCAGCCTGAGGGGGGCCTTATCGGGCCAGTACTTC.